The text below deals with one T cell receptor (beta chain). Antigen: not known. In germline, CDR1 is DFQATT, CDR2 SNEGSKA (reference sequence). This CDR3 is 16 amino acids long. With V trimmed by 6 bases and J by 0 bases, 11 bases remained unmatched. This specimen comes from a study of T-cell memory formation after mild COVID-19. 5'RACE primed from the constant segment yielded TCR alpha and TCR beta cDNA libraries bearing sample barcodes and UMIs. TCRdb called the 5' RACE reads again in MiXCR, with one record for every CDR3 protein. The sample holds 250,000 to 300,000 distinct CDR3 sequences, about a sixth seen once. Broader study findings: Clones contracting day 15 to 85 were balanced CD4/CD8; later expanders leaned CD4+. The authors did not confirm SARS-CoV-2 specificity of second-wave clones peaking day 37.

V is TRBV20-1 and J is TRBJ2-5, with 9 nucleotides matching TRBD1. The receptor's source is a man younger than 35 who had mild COVID-19 (a few samples of this study predate the infection). Cell type and time point are not known. The specimen sequenced was PBMCs or a T cell subset sorted from them (not recorded which). DNA for the CDR3: TGCAGTGCCTCTACAGGGGGCCCACCGTACCAAGAGACCCAGTACTTC. Its translation: CSASTGGPPYQETQYF.